The 26 T cell receptor beta chains in this list originate from one sample, sequenced in a study of blood T cell repertoires in COVID-19. Generated by immunoSEQ multiplex PCR, the TCRdb table keeps only in-frame clones and is missing some. The table records some 250,000 clones, roughly 86% of them present only once. Sequencing was performed on peripheral blood. These receptors were collected from a woman aged 55-69 years with COVID-19, enrolled during active disease.

The chain has TRBV7-9 and TRBJ2-7; 8 bases line up with TRBD2. Per the germline V gene, CDR1 is SEHNR and CDR2 is FQNEAQ (reference sequence). With 3 bases clipped from V and 2 bases from J, the junction kept 6 bases outside the gene matches. The CDR3 has 15 residues. CDR3 DNA: TGTGCCAGCAGCTTGGGACTAGGTCGCGCCTACGAGCAGTACTTC. Protein sequence: CASSLGLGRAYEQYF.

V gene TRBV3-1 (or the pseudogene TRBV3-2) combines with J gene TRBJ1-4, with 9 bases lining up with TRBD1. Germline V lookup: CDR1 LGHDT, CDR2 YNNKEL (reference sequence). The CDR3 runs to 15 residues. V lost 0 bases, J lost 7 bases, and 3 bases stayed unmatched. The CDR3 DNA is TGTGCCAGCAGCCAAGATGGGACAGGGCCTGAAAAACTGTTTTTT. This sequence encodes CASSQDGTGPEKLFF.

This chain connects TRBV28 to TRBJ2-7; TRBD2 matches at 8 bases. Germline V gene sequence: CDR1 MDHEN, CDR2 SYDVKM. The CDR3 has 14 residues. V trimming: 2 bases; J trimming: 12 bases; junction bases outside the gene matches: 12. CDR3 nucleotide sequence: TGTGCCAGCAGTTTAACGGGAGGGCTTGGCGGATCGTACTTC. Its protein product is CASSLTGGLGGSYF.

The rearrangement joins TRBV6-5 to TRBJ1-5; TRBD1 matches at 8 bases. Trimming removed 5 bases from V and 5 bases from J; junction bases left unmatched: 8. Germline CDR1 MNHEY, CDR2 SVGAGI. CDR3 size: 15 residues. Here the CDR3 reads CASSRTRGPDQPQHF. The CDR3 coding sequence is TGTGCCAGCAGTCGAACCAGGGGGCCCGATCAGCCCCAGCATTTT.

The J gene is TRBJ1-1, the V gene TRBV30; no definite D call. This CDR3 has 14 residues. Germline V gene sequence: CDR1 GTSNPN, CDR2 SVGIG (reference sequence). The V end lost 5 bases, the J end lost 5 bases, and 18 bases lay between the germline ends. CDR3 in amino acids: CAWSARGGWTEAFF. DNA for the CDR3: TGTGCCTGGTCCGCTCGAGGAGGGTGGACTGAAGCTTTCTTT.

J is TRBJ2-2 and V is TRBV7-9; TRBD2 matches 11 bases. The V segment lost 2 bases and the J segment 3 bases; nucleotides outside the gene matches: 8. The CDR3 has 18 residues. Germline CDR1 reads SEHNR; CDR2 reads FQNEAQ (reference sequence). CDR3 amino acids: CASSLLAGGPVYTGELFF. The CDR3 bases are TGTGCCAGCAGCTTATTAGCGGGAGGGCCGGTTTACACCGGGGAGCTGTTTTTT.

CDR3 region: CASSELGDRAEAFF. The CDR3 DNA sequence: TGTGCCAGCAGTGAACTTGGGGACAGGGCTGAAGCTTTCTTT. The chain combines TRBV25-1 with TRBJ1-1; 9 bases fit TRBD1. Germline V lookup: CDR1 MGHDK, CDR2 SYGVNS. The length of the CDR3 is 14 residues. Trimming removed 2 bases from V and 6 bases from J; junction bases left unmatched: 4.

The chain couples TRBV20-1 to TRBJ1-1; D is uncertain. V lost 3 bases and J 0 bases, leaving 8 bases between the germline ends. Germline V lookup: CDR1 DFQATT, CDR2 SNEGSKA (reference sequence). CDR3 size: 13 residues. In DNA form, the CDR3 reads TGCAGTGCTAGTTTCCATGTGAACACTGAAGCTTTCTTT. Translated: CSASFHVNTEAFF.

The rearrangement uses TRBV6-5 and TRBJ1-5; D not resolved. CDR3 length: 15 amino acids. V was trimmed by 0 bases and J by 9 bases, leaving 15 bases between them. Per germline, CDR1 MNHEY and CDR2 SVGAGI. As DNA, the CDR3 is TGTGCCAGCAGTTACTCGAGGTTGGCCGCCTGGCCCCAGCATTTT. Protein: CASSYSRLAAWPQHF.

This chain joins TRBV6-2 or TRBV6-3 and TRBJ1-1; D remains ambiguous. CDR1 MNHEY and CDR2 SVGEGT come from the germline V gene. This CDR3 is 13 amino acids long. The germline V and J ends were trimmed by 3 bases and 1 base, with 6 bases remaining between them. CDR3 bases: TGTGCCAGCAGTTATCGGGGGAACACTGAAGCTTTCTTT. Its translation: CASSYRGNTEAFF.

V usage is TRBV28 and J usage is TRBJ2-2; a possible D gene is TRBD2 (6 bases). The V gene lost 3 bases and the J gene lost 0 bases, with 11 bases spanning the gap. Germline CDR1 is MDHEN and CDR2 is SYDVKM. The CDR3 runs to 16 residues. For the CDR3, the DNA is TGTGCCAGCAGTTTGGGTAGCGGACCGAACACCGGGGAGCTGTTTTTT. Its protein is CASSLGSGPNTGELFF.

Concerning this clone: In the same sample, other DNA sequences code for this CDR3. The V call is TRBV5-1, the J call TRBJ1-1; TRBD1 agrees at 9 bases. J gave up 1 base and V 4 bases, and 2 bases lay outside the gene matches. Germline V gene lookup returns CDR1 SGHRS and CDR2 YFSETQ. CDR3 size: 14 residues. The CDR3 coding sequence is TGCGCCAGCAGCCTGGACAGGGGGAACACTGAAGCTTTCTTT. Translated, it gives CASSLDRGNTEAFF.

The chain links TRBV24-1 to TRBJ2-3; D perhaps matches TRBD1 (5 bases). Germline V gene data show CDR1 as KGHDR and CDR2 as SFDVKD. Trimming took off 7 bases at V and 2 bases at J, with 6 bases between the two ends. The CDR3 is 12 amino acids. This CDR3 is CATRTDTDTQYF. For the CDR3, the DNA is TGTGCCACCAGGACAGACACAGATACGCAGTATTTT.

The chain carries TRBV4-1 and TRBJ2-1; D perhaps matches TRBD2 (7 bases). V was clipped by 1 base and J by 3 bases, with 19 bases between them. The CDR3 length is 18 residues. The germline V gene encodes CDR1 MGHRA and CDR2 YSYEKL. CDR3: CASSQGFGGRGGYNEQFF. CDR3 sequence (DNA): TGCGCCAGCAGCCAAGGGTTCGGCGGGAGAGGGGGCTACAATGAGCAGTTCTTC.

This chain uses TRBV28 with TRBJ1-3; the D gene is possibly TRBD1 (6 bases). CDR3 length: 15 residues. V lost 5 bases, J lost 4 bases, and 15 bases lay in between. CDR1 is MDHEN and CDR2 is SYDVKM in the germline V gene. The CDR3 DNA reads as TGTGCCAGCAGTAGAGCAGGGGCGAAGGGAAACACCATATATTTT. It encodes CASSRAGAKGNTIYF.

This chain's CDR3 is CASSQTRGGSPYEQYF. The CDR3, as DNA: TGTGCCAGCAGCCAGACGAGGGGCGGGAGCCCCTACGAGCAGTACTTC. The gene calls are TRBV11-2 and TRBJ2-7; TRBD2 matches 7 bases. This CDR3 has 16 residues. CDR1 is SGHAT and CDR2 is FQNNGV in the germline V gene. The junction had 12 bases not matched to a gene; V was cut back by 5 bases and J by 2 bases. Complete variable domain (other parts from reference TRBV11-2 and TRBJ2-7): EAGVAQSPRYKIIEKRQSVAFWCNPISGHATLYWYQQILGQGPKLLIQFQNNGVVDDSQLPKDRFSAERLKGVDSTLKIQPAKLEDSAVYLCASSQTRGGSPYEQYFGPGTRLTVT.

The chain employs TRBV20-1 and TRBJ1-1; no reliable D call. The V end was cut by 0 bases, the J end by 6 bases, with 5 bases between. CDR1 and CDR2 from the germline V gene are DFQATT and SNEGSKA (reference sequence). The CDR3 is made up of 11 amino acids. CDR3 sequence reads: CSARDWPEAFF. CDR3 nucleotides: TGCAGTGCTAGAGACTGGCCTGAAGCTTTCTTT.

V usage is TRBV6-6 and J usage is TRBJ2-1; 7 bases fit TRBD2. This CDR3 is built from 18 residues. Germline lookup yields CDR1 MNHNY and CDR2 SVGAGI (reference sequence). V lost 5 bases to trimming and J lost 2 bases; unmatched junction nucleotides: 15. CDR3 DNA sequence: TGTGCCAGCAGTCCTAATATCAAGTCTAGCGGTACCTACAATGAGCAGTTCTTC. Translated: CASSPNIKSSGTYNEQFF.

DNA for the CDR3: TGTGCCAGCAGCTTAGCCGGACAGGGGGAAGAGACCCAGTACTTC. It is translated as CASSLAGQGEETQYF. J is TRBJ2-5 and V is TRBV5-6, with 10 bases fitting TRBD1. This CDR3 is 15 amino acids long. Germline CDR1 is SGHDT and CDR2 is YYEEEE. With V trimmed by 2 bases and J by 3 bases, 4 bases remained unmatched.

This clone appeared once. J is TRBJ2-3 and V is TRBV29-1; 9 bases agree with TRBD2. With V trimmed by 7 bases and J by 11 bases, 13 bases remained unmatched. CDR1 is SQVTM, CDR2 ANQGSEA, per germline. This CDR3 is built from 13 residues. The CDR3 coding sequence is TGCAGCGGTGACCCCCTTAGCGGGAGTGGGCAGTATTTT. Encoded protein: CSGDPLSGSGQYF.

The chain is built from TRBV3-1 (or the pseudogene TRBV3-2) and TRBJ1-2; 7 bases are a match to TRBD1. From germline, CDR1 is LGHDT and CDR2 YNNKEL (reference sequence). This CDR3 has 15 amino acids. J was trimmed by 1 base and V by 4 bases; bases with no gene match: 6. The CDR3 coding sequence is TGTGCCAGCAGCCTTCCGGGACAGAGTAACTATGGCTACACCTTC. Protein: CASSLPGQSNYGYTF.

This clone was recorded a few times. This CDR3 reads CASSSSGLEYNEQFF. DNA for the CDR3: TGTGCCAGCAGTTCTAGCGGTTTGGAGTACAATGAGCAGTTCTTC. The chain recombines TRBV5-4 with TRBJ2-1; the match to TRBD2 covers 7 bases. Per germline, CDR1 SGHNT and CDR2 YYREEE (reference sequence). The CDR3 sequence is 15 residues long. Losses at the gene ends were 5 bases for V and 4 bases for J; bases not matched to a gene: 9.

V gene TRBV20-1 combines with J gene TRBJ2-1; 11 nucleotides match TRBD2. This CDR3 region has 15 residues. Trimming at V came to 3 bases and at J to 3 bases, leaving 4 bases not matched to a gene. In germline, CDR1 is DFQATT, CDR2 SNEGSKA (reference sequence). CDR3 nucleotides: TGCAGTGCTAGTAGGGGACTAGCGGACTACAATGAGCAGTTCTTC. Amino acid sequence: CSASRGLADYNEQFF.

This clone turned up a few times. The chain recombines TRBV5-4 with TRBJ2-7; D is undetermined. This CDR3 contains 14 residues. Trimming left V 7 bases short and J 2 bases short, with 16 bases between. Germline CDR1 and CDR2: SGHNT and YYREEE (reference sequence). In DNA, the CDR3 is TGTGCCAGCGGCGGTCAAATCCCTACCTACGAGCAGTACTTC. It translates to CASGGQIPTYEQYF.

The chain carries TRBV19 and TRBJ2-2; D remains ambiguous. This CDR3 has 13 amino acids. Germline lookup yields CDR1 LNHDA and CDR2 SQIVND (reference sequence). V gave up 2 bases and J gave up 6 bases, with 7 bases separating them. CDR3 coding DNA: TGTGCCAGTAGTATAACTGCGTCCGGGGAGCTGTTTTTT. Protein: CASSITASGELFF.

This chain connects TRBV7-9 to TRBJ1-6; D might be TRBD1 (6 bases). CDR3 size: 16 residues. V lost 3 bases and J lost 7, with 16 bases in between. Germline V CDR1 and CDR2: SEHNR, FQNEAQ (reference sequence). The CDR3 nucleotides read TGTGCCAGCAGCTTCCGCGGGAGGGGGACAAATTCACCCCTCCACTTT. Protein product: CASSFRGRGTNSPLHF.